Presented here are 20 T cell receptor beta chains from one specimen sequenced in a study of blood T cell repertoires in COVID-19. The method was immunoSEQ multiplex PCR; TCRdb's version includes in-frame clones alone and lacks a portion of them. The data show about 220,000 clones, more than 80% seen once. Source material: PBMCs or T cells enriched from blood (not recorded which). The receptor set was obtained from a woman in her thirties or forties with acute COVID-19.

CDR3 region: CASSQGPSGFPEAFF. As DNA, the CDR3 is TGTGCCAGCAGCCAAGGGCCCTCGGGGTTCCCTGAAGCTTTCTTT. The chain combines TRBV3-1 (or the pseudogene TRBV3-2) with TRBJ1-1; D gene uncertain. Germline V gene data show CDR1 as LGHDT and CDR2 as YNNKEL (reference sequence). CDR3 length equals 15 residues. With 1 base removed from V and 6 bases from J, the gap between germline ends came to 15 bases.

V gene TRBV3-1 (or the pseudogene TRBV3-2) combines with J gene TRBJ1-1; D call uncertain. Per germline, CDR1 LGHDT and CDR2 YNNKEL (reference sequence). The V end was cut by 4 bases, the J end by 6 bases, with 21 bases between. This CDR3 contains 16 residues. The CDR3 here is CASSLFGVGAWAEAFF. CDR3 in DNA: TGTGCCAGCAGCCTCTTCGGTGTGGGCGCGTGGGCTGAAGCTTTCTTT.

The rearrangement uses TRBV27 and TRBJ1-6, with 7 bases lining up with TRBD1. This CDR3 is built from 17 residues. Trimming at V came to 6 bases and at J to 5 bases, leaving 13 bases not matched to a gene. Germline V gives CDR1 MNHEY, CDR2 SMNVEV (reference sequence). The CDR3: CASSRMTGFVDNSPLHF. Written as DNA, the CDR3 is TGTGCCAGCAGCCGAATGACAGGGTTTGTAGATAATTCACCCCTCCACTTT.

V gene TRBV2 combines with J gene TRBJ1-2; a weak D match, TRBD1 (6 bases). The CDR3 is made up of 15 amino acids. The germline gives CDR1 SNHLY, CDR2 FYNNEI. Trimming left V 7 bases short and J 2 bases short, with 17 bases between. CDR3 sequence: CASNVQGSPNYGYTF. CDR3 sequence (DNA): TGTGCCAGCAATGTACAGGGATCCCCCAACTATGGCTACACCTTC.

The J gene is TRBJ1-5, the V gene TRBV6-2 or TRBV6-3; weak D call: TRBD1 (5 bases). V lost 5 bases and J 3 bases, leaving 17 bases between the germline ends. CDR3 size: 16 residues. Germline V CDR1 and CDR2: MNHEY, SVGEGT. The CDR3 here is CASSLRRTNINQPQHF. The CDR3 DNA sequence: TGTGCCAGCAGTCTACGCCGGACAAATATCAATCAGCCCCAGCATTTT.

The CDR3 sequence: CASSGPGGGPNSPLHF. The CDR3 region has the DNA TGTGCCAGCAGCGGCCCGGGAGGGGGGCCAAATTCACCCCTCCACTTT. The chain carries TRBV7-2 and TRBJ1-6; D may be TRBD1 (6 bases). The germline V gene has CDR1 SGHTA and CDR2 FQGNSA. CDR3 size: 16 residues. Trimming pared 5 bases from V and 7 bases from J, leaving 18 bases between.

The CDR3 reads CAGPLEGAFGCEQYV. The CDR3 DNA is TGTGCCGGGCCTTTAGAGGGCGCTTTTGGTTGCGAGCAGTACGTC. This chain links TRBV27 with TRBJ2-7, with D perhaps TRBD2 (5 bases). The V end lost 11 bases, the J end lost 6 bases, and 26 bases lay between the germline ends. Germline V gene lookup returns CDR1 MNHEY and CDR2 SMNVEV (reference sequence). The CDR3 spans 15 residues.

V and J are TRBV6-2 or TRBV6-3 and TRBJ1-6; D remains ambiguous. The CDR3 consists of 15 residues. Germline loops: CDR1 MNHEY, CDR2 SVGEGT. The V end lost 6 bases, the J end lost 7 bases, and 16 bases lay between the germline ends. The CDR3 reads CASSLLGLDNSPLHF. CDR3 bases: TGTGCCAGCAGCCTCCTCGGACTTGACAATTCACCCCTCCACTTT.

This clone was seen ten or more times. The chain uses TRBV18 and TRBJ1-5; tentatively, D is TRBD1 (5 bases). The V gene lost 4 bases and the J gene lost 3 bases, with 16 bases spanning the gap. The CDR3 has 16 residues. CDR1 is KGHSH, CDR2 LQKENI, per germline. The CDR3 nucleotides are TGTGCCAGCTCACGATCCGGGGGTCGGATCAATCAGCCCCAGCATTTT. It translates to CASSRSGGRINQPQHF.

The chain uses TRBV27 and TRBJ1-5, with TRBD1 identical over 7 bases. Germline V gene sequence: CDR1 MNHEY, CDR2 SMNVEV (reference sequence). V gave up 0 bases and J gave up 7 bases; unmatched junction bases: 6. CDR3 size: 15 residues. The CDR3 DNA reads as TGTGCCAGCAGTTTATCACAGGGGTCAGGGCAGCCCCAGCATTTT. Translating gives CASSLSQGSGQPQHF.

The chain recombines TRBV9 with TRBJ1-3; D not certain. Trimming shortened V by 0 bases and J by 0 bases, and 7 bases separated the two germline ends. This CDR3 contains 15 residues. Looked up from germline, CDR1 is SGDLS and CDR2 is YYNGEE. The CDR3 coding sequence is TGTGCCAGCAGCGTAGTCGGAGTCTCTGGAAACACCATATATTTT. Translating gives CASSVVGVSGNTIYF.

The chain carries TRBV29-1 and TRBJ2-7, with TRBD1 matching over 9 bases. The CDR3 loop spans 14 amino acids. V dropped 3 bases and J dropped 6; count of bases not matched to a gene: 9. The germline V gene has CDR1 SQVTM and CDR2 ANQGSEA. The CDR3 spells CSVESGQGRREQYF. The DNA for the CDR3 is TGCAGCGTTGAGTCGGGACAGGGCCGCCGCGAGCAGTACTTC.

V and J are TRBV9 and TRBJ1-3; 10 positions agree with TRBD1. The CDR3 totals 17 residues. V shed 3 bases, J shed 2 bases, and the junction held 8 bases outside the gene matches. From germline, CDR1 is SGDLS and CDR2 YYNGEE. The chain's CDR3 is CASSGKMGQGPGNTIYF. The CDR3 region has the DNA TGTGCCAGCAGCGGAAAAATGGGACAGGGGCCTGGAAACACCATATATTTT. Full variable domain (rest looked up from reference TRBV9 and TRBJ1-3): DSGVTQTPKHLITATGQRVTLRCSPRSGDLSVYWYQQSLDQGLQFLIQYYNGEERAKGNILERFSAQQFPDLHSELNLSSLELGDSALYFCASSGKMGQGPGNTIYFGEGSWLTVV.

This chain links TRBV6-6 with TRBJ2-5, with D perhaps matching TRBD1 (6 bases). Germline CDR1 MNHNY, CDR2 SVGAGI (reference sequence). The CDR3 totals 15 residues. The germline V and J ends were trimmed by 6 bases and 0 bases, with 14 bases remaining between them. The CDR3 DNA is TGTGCCAGCAGCCCCGCCAGGGGTGACCAAGAGACCCAGTACTTC. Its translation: CASSPARGDQETQYF.

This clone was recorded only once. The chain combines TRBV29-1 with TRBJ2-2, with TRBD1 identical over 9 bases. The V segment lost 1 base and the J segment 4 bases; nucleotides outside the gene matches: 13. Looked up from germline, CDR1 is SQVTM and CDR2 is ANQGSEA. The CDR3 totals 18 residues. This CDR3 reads CSVEGTNLQGAVTGELFF. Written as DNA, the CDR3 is TGCAGCGTTGAAGGCACCAACCTACAGGGGGCAGTCACCGGGGAGCTGTTTTTT.

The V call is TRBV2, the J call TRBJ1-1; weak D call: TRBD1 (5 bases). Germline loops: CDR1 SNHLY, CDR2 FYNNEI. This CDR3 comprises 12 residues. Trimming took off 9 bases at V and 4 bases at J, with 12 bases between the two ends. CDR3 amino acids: CARVLGGTEAFF. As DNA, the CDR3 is TGTGCCAGGGTATTGGGGGGCACTGAAGCTTTCTTT. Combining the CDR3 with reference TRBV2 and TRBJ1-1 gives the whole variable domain EPEVTQTPSHQVTQMGQEVILRCVPISNHLYFYWYRQILGQKVEFLVSFYNNEISEKSEIFDDQFSVERPDGSNFTLKIRSTKLEDSAMYFCARVLGGTEAFFGQGTRLTVV.

The CDR3 DNA follows: TGTGCCAGCAGTGCGAGGGGGACAGATTCTAACTATGGCTACACCTTC. As protein: CASSARGTDSNYGYTF. J is TRBJ1-2 and V is TRBV6-1; 7 bases are a match to TRBD1. In germline, CDR1 is MNHNS, CDR2 SASEGT. CDR3 length: 16 amino acids. The ends lost 4 bases at V and 0 bases at J; junction bases unmatched: 8.

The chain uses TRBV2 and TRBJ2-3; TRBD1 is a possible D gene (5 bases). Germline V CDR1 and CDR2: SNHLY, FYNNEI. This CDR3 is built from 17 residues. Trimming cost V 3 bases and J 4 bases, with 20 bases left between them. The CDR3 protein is CASSDTIAVGQADTQYF. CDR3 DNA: TGTGCCAGCAGTGATACTATCGCCGTGGGGCAGGCAGATACGCAGTATTTT.

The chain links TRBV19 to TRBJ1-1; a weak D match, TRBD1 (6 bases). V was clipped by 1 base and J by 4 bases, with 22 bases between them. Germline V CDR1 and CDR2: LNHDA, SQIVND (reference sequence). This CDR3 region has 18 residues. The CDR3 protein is CASSIAPLVQGRATEAFF. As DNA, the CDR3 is TGTGCCAGTAGTATAGCCCCCCTTGTACAGGGACGGGCCACTGAAGCTTTCTTT.

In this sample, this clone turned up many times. CDR3 nucleotides: TGTGCCAGCAGTGAGGAGGGTTTCCGTTATGGCTACACCTTC. This sequence encodes CASSEEGFRYGYTF. The chain carries TRBV25-1 and TRBJ1-2; D remains ambiguous. The CDR3 has 14 residues. CDR1 and CDR2 from the germline V gene are MGHDK and SYGVNS. The germline V and J ends were trimmed by 3 bases and 5 bases, with 13 bases remaining between them.